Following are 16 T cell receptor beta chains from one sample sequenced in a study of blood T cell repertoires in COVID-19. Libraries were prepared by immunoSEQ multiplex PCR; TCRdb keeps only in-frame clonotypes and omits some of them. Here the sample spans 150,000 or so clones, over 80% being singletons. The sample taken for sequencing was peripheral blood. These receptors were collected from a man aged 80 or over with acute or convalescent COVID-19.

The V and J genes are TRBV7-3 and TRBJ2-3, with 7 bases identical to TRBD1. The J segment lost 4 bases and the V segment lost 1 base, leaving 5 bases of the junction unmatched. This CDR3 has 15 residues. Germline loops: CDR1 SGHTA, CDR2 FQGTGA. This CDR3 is CASSLIGTGADTQYF. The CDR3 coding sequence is TGTGCCAGCAGCTTAATTGGTACAGGGGCAGATACGCAGTATTTT.

Here the CDR3 reads CASSPRTGVRLDEQYF. The CDR3 nucleotides are TGTGCCAGCTCACCTCGTACAGGGGTTCGGCTGGACGAGCAGTACTTC. The chain combines TRBV18 with TRBJ2-7, with TRBD1 matching over 7 bases. The CDR3 totals 16 residues. CDR1 and CDR2 (germline): KGHSH, LQKENI. V dropped 3 bases and J dropped 5; count of bases not matched to a gene: 13. Filled out from reference TRBV18 and TRBJ2-7, the complete variable domain reads NAGVMQNPRHLVRRRGQEARLRCSPMKGHSHVYWYRQLPEEGLKFMVYLQKENIIDESGMPKERFSAEFPKEGPSILRIQQVVRGDSAAYFCASSPRTGVRLDEQYFGPGTRLTVT.

CDR3 DNA: TGTGCCACCCAAGGGGCACGGTTGGGCTCTGGAAACACCATATATTTT. The encoded protein is CATQGARLGSGNTIYF. The chain employs TRBV10-3 and TRBJ1-3; D may be TRBD1 (5 bases). Germline CDR1 and CDR2: ENHRY and SYGVKD. V was clipped by 10 bases and J by 0 bases, with 19 bases between them. This CDR3 has 16 residues.

This CDR3 is CASSQPGGGRNTEAFF. DNA for the CDR3: TGCGCCAGCAGCCAGCCGGGGGGCGGGAGGAACACTGAAGCTTTCTTT. The V gene is TRBV5-1, the J gene TRBJ1-1; D perhaps matches TRBD1 (6 bases). Germline-derived CDR1 and CDR2 are SGHRS and YFSETQ. The CDR3 loop spans 16 amino acids. V lost 4 bases and J lost 1, with 17 bases in between.

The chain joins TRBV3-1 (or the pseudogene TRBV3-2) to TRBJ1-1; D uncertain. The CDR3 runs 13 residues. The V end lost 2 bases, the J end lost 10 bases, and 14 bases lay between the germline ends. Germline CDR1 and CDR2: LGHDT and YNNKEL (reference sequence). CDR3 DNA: TGTGCCAGCAGCCAATACGGGCGCGAGGGAGCTTTCTTT. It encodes CASSQYGREGAFF.

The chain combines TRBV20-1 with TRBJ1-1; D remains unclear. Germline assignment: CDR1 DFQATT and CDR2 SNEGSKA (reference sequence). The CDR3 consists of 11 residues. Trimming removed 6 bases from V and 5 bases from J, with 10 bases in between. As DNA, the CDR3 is TGCAGTGCAACAACAGCTACTGAAGCTTTCTTT. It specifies CSATTATEAFF.

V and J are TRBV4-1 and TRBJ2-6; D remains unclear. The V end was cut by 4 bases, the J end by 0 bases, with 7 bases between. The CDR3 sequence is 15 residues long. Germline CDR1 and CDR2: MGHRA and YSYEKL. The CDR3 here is CASSLTSSGANVLTF. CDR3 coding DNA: TGCGCCAGCAGCCTCACATCCTCTGGGGCCAACGTCCTGACTTTC.

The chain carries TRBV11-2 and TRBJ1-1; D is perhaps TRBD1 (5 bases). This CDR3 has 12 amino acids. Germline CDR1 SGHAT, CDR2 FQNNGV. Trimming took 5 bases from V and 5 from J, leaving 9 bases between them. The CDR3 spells CASSPYRTEAFF. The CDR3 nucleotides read TGTGCCAGCAGCCCCTACAGGACTGAAGCTTTCTTT.

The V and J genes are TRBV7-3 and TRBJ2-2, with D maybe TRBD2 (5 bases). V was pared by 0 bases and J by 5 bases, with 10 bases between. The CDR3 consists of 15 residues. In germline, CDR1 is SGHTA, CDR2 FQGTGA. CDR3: CASSLTAAETGELFF. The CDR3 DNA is TGTGCCAGCAGCTTAACAGCGGCGGAGACCGGGGAGCTGTTTTTT.

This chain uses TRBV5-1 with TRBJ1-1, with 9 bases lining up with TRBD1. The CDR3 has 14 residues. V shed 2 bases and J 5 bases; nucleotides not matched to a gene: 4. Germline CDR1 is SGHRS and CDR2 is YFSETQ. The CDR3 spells CASSFTGTGTEAFF. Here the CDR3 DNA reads TGCGCCAGCAGCTTCACCGGGACAGGGACTGAAGCTTTCTTT.

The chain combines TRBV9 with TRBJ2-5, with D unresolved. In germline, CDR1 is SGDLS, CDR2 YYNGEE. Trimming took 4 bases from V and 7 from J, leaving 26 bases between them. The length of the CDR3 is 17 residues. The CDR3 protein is CASSPLPLSGAPSTQYF. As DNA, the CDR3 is TGTGCCAGCAGCCCCTTACCTTTATCAGGCGCCCCGTCGACCCAGTACTTC.

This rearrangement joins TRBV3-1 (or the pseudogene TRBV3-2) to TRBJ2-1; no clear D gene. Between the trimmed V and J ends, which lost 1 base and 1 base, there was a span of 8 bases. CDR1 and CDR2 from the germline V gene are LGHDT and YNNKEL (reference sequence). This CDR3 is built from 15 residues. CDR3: CASSQGAVSYNEQFF. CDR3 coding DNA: TGTGCCAGCAGCCAAGGGGCAGTTTCCTACAATGAGCAGTTCTTC.

CDR3: CASSSMTGRNTEAFF. CDR3 nucleotides: TGCGCCAGCAGCTCAATGACAGGGAGGAACACTGAAGCTTTCTTT. The V call is TRBV5-1, the J call TRBJ1-1; 7 nucleotides match TRBD1. The germline V gene encodes CDR1 SGHRS and CDR2 YFSETQ. V lost 3 bases, J lost 1 base, and 6 bases stayed unmatched. The CDR3 extends over 15 amino acids.

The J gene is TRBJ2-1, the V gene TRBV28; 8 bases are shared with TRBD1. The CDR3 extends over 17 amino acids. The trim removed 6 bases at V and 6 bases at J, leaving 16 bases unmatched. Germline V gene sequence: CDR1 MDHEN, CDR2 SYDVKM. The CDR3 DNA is TGTGCCAGCAGGGGATTTAAGGACAGGGCCTCATCCAATGAGCAGTTCTTC. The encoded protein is CASRGFKDRASSNEQFF.

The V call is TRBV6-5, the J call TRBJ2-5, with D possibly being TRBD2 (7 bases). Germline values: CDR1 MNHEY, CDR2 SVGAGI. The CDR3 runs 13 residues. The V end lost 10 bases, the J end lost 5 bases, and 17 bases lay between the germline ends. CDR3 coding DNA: TGTGCCACTAAGGGGGGGGTAGGGGAGACCCAGTACTTC. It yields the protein CATKGGVGETQYF.

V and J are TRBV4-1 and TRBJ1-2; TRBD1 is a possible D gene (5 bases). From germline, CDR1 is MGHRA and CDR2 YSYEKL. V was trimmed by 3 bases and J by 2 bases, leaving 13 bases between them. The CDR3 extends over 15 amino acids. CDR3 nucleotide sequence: TGCGCCAGCAGCCAGACAATGACAGCCAACTATGGCTACACCTTC. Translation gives CASSQTMTANYGYTF.